This T cell receptor (beta chain) derives from a study of blood T cell repertoires in COVID-19. V was clipped by 5 bases and J by 5 bases; unmatched bases: 7. The CDR3 runs to 14 residues. Germline CDR1 SEHNR, CDR2 FQNEAQ (reference sequence). Followed longitudinally, the Seattle patients had been enrolled during active infection. Produced via immunoSEQ multiplex PCR; TCRdb's table is partial and in-frame only. Of approximately 280,000 clones in the sample, around 84% are singletons; the top ten hold over 1.1%. The rearrangement links TRBV7-9 to TRBJ1-1; 8 bases are shared with TRBD1. Sequenced material: peripheral blood. The TCR sequence derives from a human donor with COVID-19, enrolled during active disease. The donor label of this sample is uncertain. CDR3 coding DNA: TGTGCCAGCAGCGAATCAGGGGGCTGGACTGAAGCTTTCTTT. Its protein product is CASSESGGWTEAFF.